A single sample is the source of the 14 T cell receptor beta chains below, sequenced in a study of long-term antiretroviral therapy in people with HIV. A v3.0 immunoSEQ assay was performed at survey level. Measured with immunoSEQ multiplex PCR; TCRdb has only the in-frame clones, and not every one. This table holds about 20,000 clones, around 93% found once. The specimen comprised unsorted PBMCs, sampled 4.4 years after starting antiretroviral therapy. The receptor source for this set is a woman in her fifties or sixties with HIV.

The chain joins TRBV6-5 to TRBJ2-7; D is unclear. Germline assignment: CDR1 MNHEY and CDR2 SVGAGI. The length of the CDR3 is 11 residues. Trimming took off 0 bases at V and 7 bases at J, with 4 bases between the two ends. Written as DNA, the CDR3 is TGTGCCAGCAGTTACTCTTGGGAGCAGTACTTC. Translating gives CASSYSWEQYF.

This rearrangement joins TRBV27 to TRBJ1-2, with TRBD1 matching 7 bases. The germline gives CDR1 MNHEY, CDR2 SMNVEV (reference sequence). With 5 bases clipped from V and 4 bases from J, the junction kept 13 bases outside the gene matches. This CDR3 has 16 residues. The CDR3 sequence: CASSPEGKGASYGYTF. Here the CDR3 DNA reads TGTGCCAGCAGTCCCGAGGGTAAGGGGGCGTCCTATGGCTACACCTTC.

The chain joins TRBV7-8 to TRBJ1-2; D unclear. The CDR3 loop spans 13 amino acids. Trimming stripped 5 bases from V and 8 bases from J, with 15 bases between. The germline V gene encodes CDR1 SGHVS and CDR2 FQNEAQ. The chain's CDR3 is CASSQRESEGYTF. The CDR3 DNA follows: TGTGCCAGCAGCCAGAGGGAGTCGGAAGGCTACACCTTC.

The table lists this clone with a count of one. The rearrangement links TRBV15 to TRBJ1-1, with D hard to call. The CDR3 is made up of 15 amino acids. With 1 base removed from V and 4 bases from J, the gap between germline ends came to 13 bases. The V gene's germline CDR1 is LNHNV and CDR2 YYDKDF (reference sequence). The CDR3 spells CATSRGEKPGTEAFF. CDR3 nucleotide sequence: TGTGCCACCAGCAGAGGGGAGAAACCGGGCACTGAAGCTTTCTTT.

This chain uses TRBV10-1 with TRBJ1-1; D gene uncertain. The CDR3 is 14 amino acids. V lost 6 bases and J 0 bases, leaving 11 bases between the germline ends. Germline CDR1 reads WNHNN; CDR2 reads SYGVQD (reference sequence). Here the CDR3 DNA reads TGCGCCAGCAGACAGAGTCGGCTGAACACTGAAGCTTTCTTT. Translation: CASRQSRLNTEAFF.

V usage is TRBV10-1 and J usage is TRBJ2-2; D remains unclear. V was pared by 0 bases and J by 0 bases, with 11 bases between. The CDR3 extends over 17 amino acids. Germline values: CDR1 WNHNN, CDR2 SYGVQD (reference sequence). The CDR3 nucleotides are TGCGCCAGCAGTGAGTCTATAGGACGGTCGAACACCGGGGAGCTGTTTTTT. This sequence encodes CASSESIGRSNTGELFF.

This sequence joins TRBV27 and TRBJ1-5, with a possible D match to TRBD1 (6 bases). The CDR3 loop spans 14 amino acids. V was shortened by 3 bases and J by 0 bases, with 6 bases between the two germline ends. CDR1 and CDR2 (germline): MNHEY, SMNVEV (reference sequence). CDR3 region: CASSFRGSNQPQHF. DNA for the CDR3: TGTGCCAGCAGTTTCAGGGGTAGCAATCAGCCCCAGCATTTT.

The J gene is TRBJ1-4, the V gene TRBV30, with D possibly TRBD1 on 5 matching bases. The CDR3 has 14 residues. The germline V and J ends were trimmed by 2 bases and 4 bases, with 11 bases remaining between them. Per germline, CDR1 GTSNPN and CDR2 SVGIG (reference sequence). The CDR3 sequence is CAWSQGGLNEKLFF. CDR3 nucleotides: TGTGCCTGGAGTCAGGGAGGGCTTAATGAAAAACTGTTTTTT.

The chain couples TRBV2 to TRBJ2-1, with 7 bases fitting TRBD1. V lost 6 bases, J lost 0 bases, and 8 bases stayed unmatched. Germline values: CDR1 SNHLY, CDR2 FYNNEI. This CDR3 contains 16 residues. The CDR3 coding sequence is TGTGCCAGCAGGGCCGGGACAGCGAGCTCCTACAATGAGCAGTTCTTC. Residues: CASRAGTASSYNEQFF.

This clone was seen only a few times. The rearrangement links TRBV21-1 to TRBJ2-1; TRBD2 is the table's D call and was not checked against the DNA. TRBV21-1 is a pseudogene. This CDR3 comprises 16 residues. DNA of the CDR3: TGTGCCAGCAGCAAACTAGCGGGGGGGACATACAATGAGCAGTTCTTC. As protein: CASSKLAGGTYNEQFF.

The V and J genes are TRBV2 and TRBJ1-1; D is ambiguous. CDR3 length: 12 amino acids. V was pared by 6 bases and J by 3 bases, with 8 bases between. Germline values: CDR1 SNHLY, CDR2 FYNNEI. The CDR3 DNA is TGTGCCAGCAGAGAACAGTACACTGAAGCTTTCTTT. The encoded protein is CASREQYTEAFF.

The DNA of the CDR3 is TGTGCCAGTACGAGGACGACAGGGAGTGATGAAAAACTGTTTTTT. Translating gives CASTRTTGSDEKLFF. V and J are TRBV27 and TRBJ1-4; 7 positions match TRBD1. There are 15 residues in the CDR3. Germline V CDR1 and CDR2: MNHEY, SMNVEV (reference sequence). J lost 6 bases, V lost 9 bases, and 13 bases had no gene match.

The chain links TRBV7-2 to TRBJ2-7; D is unclear. The V end lost 2 bases, the J end lost 7 bases, and 15 bases lay between the germline ends. Germline lookup yields CDR1 SGHTA and CDR2 FQGNSA. This CDR3 has 14 residues. CDR3 bases: TGTGCCAGCAGCTTAAGAGCTTTGGTCGGGGAGCAGTACTTC. It codes for CASSLRALVGEQYF.

The chain employs TRBV5-8 and TRBJ2-1, with 12 bases fitting TRBD2. The germline V gene has CDR1 SGHTS and CDR2 YDEGEE. J lost 4 bases, V lost 3 bases, and 2 bases had no gene match. This CDR3 region has 15 residues. This CDR3 reads CASSSSGGAYNEQFF. The DNA for the CDR3 is TGTGCCAGCAGCTCTAGCGGGGGGGCTTACAATGAGCAGTTCTTC.